One T cell receptor beta chain is described in this entry. Naive CD8 T cells were sorted, and the gate applied was CD8+CD4-CCR7+CD45RA+. This sample stems from a study of molecular identifiers for immune sequencing clone quantification. The wider study: Replicates split RNA from around 20,000 or 100,000 naive CD8 cells five ways, and the researchers sequenced four portions.

Germline CDR1 is SEHNR and CDR2 is FQNEAQ (reference sequence). This CDR3 spans 15 amino acids. V was pared by 4 bases and J by 2 bases, with 15 bases between. Preparation methods for the bulk TCR libraries were those previously described, with listed TCR primers. Using its own MiXCR run on the PCR reads, TCRdb lists one record per CDR3 protein. The profile shows just under 650,000 distinct CDR3 sequences, nearly 20% of them singletons. The receptor was isolated from a human donor in good health. Some libraries in this study had Jurkat cell RNA spiked in. The chain couples TRBV7-9 to TRBJ2-7, with D possibly being TRBD1 (6 bases). The sample comprised naive CD8+ T cells from blood, with Jurkat cell RNA spiked in. Subset in this sample: FACS-sorted CD8+CD4-CCR7+CD45RA+ naive T cells. Here the CDR3 DNA reads TGTGCCAGCAGCTCAATCCGACAGGAGGCCTACGAGCAGTACTTC. This gives the protein CASSSIRQEAYEQYF.